Below, 5 T cell receptor beta chains from the same sample are listed, as sequenced in a study of blood T cells in healthy people across ages. A second PCR of roughly 7 to 11 cycles used a sample-barcoded 5' primer and a J-beta primer mix. TCRdb processed the 5' RACE reads anew with MiXCR; each CDR3 protein has one entry. The sample comprises about 1,000,000 distinct CDR3 sequences, roughly 45% of which are singletons, and approximately 17% rests with the top ten. The specimen sequenced was blood. The receptor source for this set is a woman aged 60 to 75 in good health.

This clonotype was picked up a small number of times. The chain employs TRBV20-1 and TRBJ2-4, with 7 bases fitting TRBD2. Matching the DNA end better, TRBJ2-7 makes the J call doubtful. The germline gives CDR1 DFQATT, CDR2 SNEGSKA (reference sequence). The length of the CDR3 is 14 residues. The CDR3 DNA is TGCAGTGCTCGAACCTCTAGCGGAGGACACGAGCAGTACTTC. Translated, it gives CSARTSSGGHEQYF.

This clonotype was observed a handful of times. The chain has TRBV9 and TRBJ2-3, with D unclear. V lost 2 bases and J 2 bases, leaving 9 bases between the germline ends. This CDR3 contains 14 residues. The V gene's germline CDR1 is SGDLS and CDR2 YYNGEE. The CDR3 here is CASSVLEYTDTQYF. In DNA, the CDR3 is TGTGCCAGCAGCGTCTTGGAGTACACAGATACGCAGTATTTT.

The V and J genes are TRBV30 and TRBJ1-6; D not certain. V was clipped by 3 bases and J by 0 bases, with 15 bases between them. The CDR3 is made up of 17 amino acids. Per the germline V gene, CDR1 is GTSNPN and CDR2 is SVGIG (reference sequence). CDR3 sequence reads: CAWRIGLTSSYNSPLHF. CDR3 nucleotide sequence: TGTGCCTGGAGAATTGGCCTTACGAGCTCCTATAATTCACCCCTCCACTTT.

This clonotype was seen just once. The chain has TRBV28 and TRBJ2-1, with 7 bases lining up with TRBD1. The J call may be faulty, since TRBJ2-7 better matches the DNA end. Per germline, CDR1 MDHEN and CDR2 SYDVKM. The CDR3 length is 14 residues. The CDR3 reads CASSKQGKIDEQYF. The CDR3 nucleotides are TGTGCCAGCAGTAAACAGGGGAAAATCGACGAGCAGTACTTC.

In its sample, this clonotype was seen a few times. V usage is TRBV7-9 and J usage is TRBJ2-7, with D tentatively TRBD2 (6 bases). V lost 1 base and J lost 3, with 13 bases in between. Germline lookup yields CDR1 SEHNR and CDR2 FQNEAQ (reference sequence). CDR3 size: 15 residues. Here the CDR3 reads CASSLVVGRSYEQYF. CDR3 in DNA: TGTGCCAGCAGCTTAGTTGTCGGGAGAAGCTACGAGCAGTACTTC.